Included here is one T cell receptor beta chain sequence, with context. This sample was taken from a study of shared clonotypes between healthy human individuals. Looked up from germline, CDR1 is LNHDA and CDR2 is SQIVND (reference sequence). The CDR3 length is 14 residues. Trimming cost V 3 bases and J 2 bases, with 11 bases left between them. The assay was immunoSEQ multiplex PCR, and TCRdb's table has in-frame clones only and misses some. The sample carries hundreds of thousands of clones, 79% recorded once. The chain is built from TRBV19 and TRBJ2-7, with a tentative D call TRBD2 (5 bases). This receptor was taken from a middle-aged woman in good health. Some clones in this sample may be carry-over from other donors' samples. The sample was PBMCs. CDR3 bases: TGTGCCAGTAGTATCCAAAAGGGAGCCTACGAGCAGTACTTC. Translation: CASSIQKGAYEQYF.